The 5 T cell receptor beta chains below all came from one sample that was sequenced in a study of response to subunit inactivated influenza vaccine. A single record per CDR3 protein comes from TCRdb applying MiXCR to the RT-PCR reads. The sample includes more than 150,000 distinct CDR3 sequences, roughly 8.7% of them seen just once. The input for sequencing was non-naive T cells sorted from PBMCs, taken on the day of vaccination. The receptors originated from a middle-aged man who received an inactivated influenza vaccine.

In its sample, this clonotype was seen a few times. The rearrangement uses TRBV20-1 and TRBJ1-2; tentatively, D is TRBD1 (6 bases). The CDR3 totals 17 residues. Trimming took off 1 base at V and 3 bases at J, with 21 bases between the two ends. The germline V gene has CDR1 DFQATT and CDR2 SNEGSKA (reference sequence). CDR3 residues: CSARVLAAGHGDYGYTF. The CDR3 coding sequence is TGCAGTGCTAGAGTGTTGGCCGCGGGACACGGGGACTATGGCTACACCTTC.

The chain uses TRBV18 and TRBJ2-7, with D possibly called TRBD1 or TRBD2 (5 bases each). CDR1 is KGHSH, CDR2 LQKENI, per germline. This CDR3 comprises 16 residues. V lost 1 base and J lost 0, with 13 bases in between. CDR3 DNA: TGTGCCAGCTCACCACTCCGGGACCGGAGCTCCTACGAGCAGTACTTC. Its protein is CASSPLRDRSSYEQYF.

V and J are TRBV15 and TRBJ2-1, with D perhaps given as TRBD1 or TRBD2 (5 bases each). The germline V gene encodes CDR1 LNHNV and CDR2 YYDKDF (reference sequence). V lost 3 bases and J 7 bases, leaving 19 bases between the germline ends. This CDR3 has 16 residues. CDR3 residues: CATSSGYGTASNEQFF. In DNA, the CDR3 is TGTGCCACCAGCAGCGGGTACGGGACGGCTTCAAATGAGCAGTTCTTC.

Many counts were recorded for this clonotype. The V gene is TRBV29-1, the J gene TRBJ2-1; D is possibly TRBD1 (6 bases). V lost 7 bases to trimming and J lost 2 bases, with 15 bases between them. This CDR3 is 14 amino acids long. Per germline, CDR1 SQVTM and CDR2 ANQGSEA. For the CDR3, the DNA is TGCAGCGCCCGAGGGGGTGGCACCTACAATGAGCAGTTCTTC. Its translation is CSARGGGTYNEQFF.

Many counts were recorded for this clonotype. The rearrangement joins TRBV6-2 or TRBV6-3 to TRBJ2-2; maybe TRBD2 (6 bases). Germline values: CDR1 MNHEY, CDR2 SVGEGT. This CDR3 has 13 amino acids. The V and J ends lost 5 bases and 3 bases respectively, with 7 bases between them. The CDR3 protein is CASSQRDTGELFF. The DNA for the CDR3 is TGTGCCAGCAGTCAGCGGGACACCGGGGAGCTGTTTTTT.